This T cell receptor beta chain was identified in a study of T cell clones after liver transplantation (dated by TCRdb to the late 2010s). Broadly, across the study: The samples were obtained from ITN030ST, a randomized trial that attempted immunosuppression withdrawal within 2 years after liver transplantation. Donor-reactive T cell clones were identified by TCRbeta sequencing after a pre-transplant mixed lymphocyte reaction and then tracked in post-transplant blood. As an antigen-independent comparator for donor-reactive sequences, third party-reactive TCRbeta sequences were also identified from pre-transplant MLRs. Three of the eight recipients were HCV-positive; the others were transplanted for non-autoimmune, non-viral indications. Until randomization at 12-24 months post-transplant, subjects were given standard immunosuppression, with no induction therapy. Tolerance meant complete immunosuppression withdrawal for at least one year without liver enzymes rising beyond twice the upper limit of normal. Blood samples were taken pre-transplant, pre-randomization before withdrawal, and post-randomization after full withdrawal or failed withdrawal. A cohort of 8 liver transplant recipients was studied, of whom 3 were classified as tolerant and 5 as non-tolerant.

Frozen genomic DNA underwent high-throughput TCRbeta CDR3 sequencing by immunoSEQ, including PCR amplification, mapping, bias correction and internal controls. On the study's bioinformatics: Only productive rearrangements were retained, and each unique TCRbeta sequence was defined by its CDR3 nucleotide sequence together with its V and J gene. A sequence counted as donor-reactive only if the sequence showed at least 5-fold expansion in CFSE-low cells compared with unstimulated pre-transplant cells and had a frequency of at least 0.01%. Minimum frequency thresholds were set for each subject on the basis of the unstimulated sample with the lowest template count, so that a detection power of at least 90% was ensured. Jensen-Shannon divergence between the top 1000 TCRbeta sequences after and before transplant was used to measure repertoire turnover. Changes in detection of donor-reactive sequences were assessed with two-sided Fisher's exact tests. TCRdb re-hosts the immuneACCESS table, in-frame sequences only. Its copies lack some clones; in the studies checked, an unresolved V gene accounts for under half of them, and the cause for the rest is not known. That table supplies the V and J calls and clone size; D and trimming were determined from the DNA. In this sample the table shows 70,000 to 80,000 clones, 90% of which occur a single time. The ten top clones hold less than 3.5% of the sample.

Overall results and qualifications from the work: Because allograft tissue specimens were not available, migration of donor-reactive T cells into the graft, rather than deletion, may have occurred. Circulating donor-reactive CD4 TCRbeta sequences fell significantly post-transplant in 5 of 8 subjects, irrespective of tolerance or HCV status. A greater decline was seen for donor-reactive sequences than for third party-reactive sequences, suggesting partial antigen-specific deletion unrelated to withdrawal success. The conclusions were preliminary, being limited by small, heterogeneous patient numbers and by non-standardized post-transplant time points. Once repertoire turnover was taken into account, donor-reactive detection showed a significant reduction for CD4 in 7 of 8 subjects and for CD8 in 8 of 8. Low numbers of available donor cells limited the measurable donor-reactive repertoire in a couple of subjects.

From the cysteine through the phenylalanine, the CDR3 covers 15 amino acids. The sequence is cut down to CDR3 DNA, 45 bases in frame from base 1. V is clipped by 0 bases and J by 4 bases, and the sequence between their germline boundaries is 11 bases long. CDR1 and CDR2 are read off the germline V gene as KGHSH and LQKENI. The intended sense of this specimen's time point label: pre-transplant. Thawed unstimulated PBMCs were stained for CD3, CD4 and CD8 and FACS-sorted into CD3+CD4+ and CD3+CD8+ populations. All 8 studied subjects were randomized to withdrawal of immunosuppression. Genomic DNA was isolated with the Qiagen DNeasy Blood and Tissue Kit. Concerning this clone: This receptor's antigen is unknown. The input lacks base qualities; no much larger clone sits a single base away.

The sample consisted of CD4+ T cells from blood, taken before liver transplant. The receptor was isolated from a human donor who received a liver transplant. The chain is assembled from TRBV18 and TRBJ2-3; matching of 6 bases hints at TRBD1 as the D gene. DNA sequence: TGTGCCAGCTCACCACCGGGGCAGGGGTCAGATACGCAGTATTTT. Its amino acids are CASSPPGQGSDTQYF.